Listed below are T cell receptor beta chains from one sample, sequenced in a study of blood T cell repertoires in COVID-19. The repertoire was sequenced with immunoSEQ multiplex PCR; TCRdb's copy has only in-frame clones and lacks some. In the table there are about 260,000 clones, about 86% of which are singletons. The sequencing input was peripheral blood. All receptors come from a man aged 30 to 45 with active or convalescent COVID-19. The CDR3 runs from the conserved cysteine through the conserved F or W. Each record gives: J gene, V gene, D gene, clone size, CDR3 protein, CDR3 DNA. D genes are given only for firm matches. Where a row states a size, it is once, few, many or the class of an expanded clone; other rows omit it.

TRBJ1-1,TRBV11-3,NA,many,CASSLVTATEAFF,TGTGCCAGCAGCTTAGTTACAGCCACTGAAGCTTTCTTT
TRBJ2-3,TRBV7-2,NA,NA,CASSLTGLADTQYF,TGTGCCAGCAGTTTAACAGGGCTGGCGGATACGCAGTATTTT
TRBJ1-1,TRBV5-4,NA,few,CASSLDSGGMNTEAFF,TGTGCCAGCAGCTTGGATTCGGGGGGCATGAACACTGAAGCTTTCTTT
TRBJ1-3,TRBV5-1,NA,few,CASSFDPGSGNTIYF,TGCGCCAGCAGCTTTGACCCAGGCTCTGGAAACACCATATATTTT
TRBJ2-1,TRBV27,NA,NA,CASSLEVSGQEQFF,TGTGCCAGCAGTTTAGAGGTTAGCGGCCAAGAGCAGTTCTTC
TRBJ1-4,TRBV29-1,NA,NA,CSVRGLGRIMFF,TGCAGCGTGAGGGGGTTAGGTCGAATTATGTTTTTT
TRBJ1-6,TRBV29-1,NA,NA,CSVEDSTGTSNSPLHF,TGCAGCGTTGAAGACTCAACCGGGACTTCGAATTCACCCCTCCACTTT
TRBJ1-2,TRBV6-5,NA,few,CASSRTDYYGYTF,TGTGCCAGCAGTCGGACGGACTACTATGGCTACACCTTC
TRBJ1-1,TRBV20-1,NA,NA,CSARGGVGAFF,TGCAGTGCCCGAGGGGGGGTTGGGGCTTTCTTT
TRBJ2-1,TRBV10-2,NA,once,CASSEGHLNEQFF,TGCGCCAGCAGTGAGGGACATTTAAATGAGCAGTTCTTC
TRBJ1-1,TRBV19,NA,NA,CASMRGILGTEAFF,TGTGCCAGTATGAGGGGGATTTTAGGCACTGAAGCTTTCTTT
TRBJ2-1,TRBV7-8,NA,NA,CASSLAPSASLNEQFF,TGTGCCAGCAGCTTAGCCCCTAGCGCTTCCCTCAATGAGCAGTTCTTC
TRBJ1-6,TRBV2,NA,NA,CASRRTDNNNSPLHF,TGTGCCAGTAGACGGACAGATAATAATAATTCACCCCTCCACTTT
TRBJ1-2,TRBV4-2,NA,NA,CASSQDVFGGAGYTF,TGTGCCAGCAGCCAAGATGTCTTTGGGGGCGCGGGCTACACCTTC
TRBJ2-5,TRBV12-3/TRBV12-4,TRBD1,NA,CATQGAKETQYF,TGTGCCACTCAGGGGGCAAAAGAGACCCAGTACTTC
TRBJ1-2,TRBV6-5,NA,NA,CASTPINRVDGYTF,TGTGCCAGCACCCCAATTAACAGGGTCGATGGCTACACCTTC
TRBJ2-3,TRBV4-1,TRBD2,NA,CASSQEKLAGGRRTDTQYF,TGCGCCAGCAGCCAAGAAAAACTAGCGGGGGGGCGACGGACAGATACGCAGTATTTT
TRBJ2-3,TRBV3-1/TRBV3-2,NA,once,CASSRSVSTDTQYF,TGTGCCAGCAGCCGTAGCGTTAGCACAGATACGCAGTATTTT
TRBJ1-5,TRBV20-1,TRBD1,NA,CSASRGRGDGQPQHF,TGCAGTGCTAGTAGGGGGCGTGGGGACGGACAGCCCCAGCATTTT
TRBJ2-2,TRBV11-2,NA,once,CASSLLVFNTGELFF,TGTGCCAGCAGCTTACTAGTGTTTAACACCGGGGAGCTGTTTTTT
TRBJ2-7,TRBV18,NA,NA,CASSPPEIAPKDEQYF,TGTGCCAGCTCACCACCGGAAATAGCCCCTAAGGACGAGCAGTACTTC
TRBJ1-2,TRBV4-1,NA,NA,CASSQDSPTGTYGYTF,TGCGCCAGCAGCCAAGATTCCCCCACAGGCACCTATGGCTACACCTTC
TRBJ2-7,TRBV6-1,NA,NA,CASSEVGQVVNEQYF,TGTGCCAGCAGTGAAGTAGGTCAGGTAGTTAACGAGCAGTACTTC
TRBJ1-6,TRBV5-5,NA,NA,CASSLVSRSDSPLHF,TGTGCCAGCAGCTTGGTGTCCAGATCCGATTCACCCCTCCACTTT
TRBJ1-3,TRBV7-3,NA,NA,CASSLNPGDTIYF,TGTGCCAGCAGCTTAAATCCGGGGGACACCATATATTTT
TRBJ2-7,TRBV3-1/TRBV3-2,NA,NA,CASSQDLRGLTLYEQYF,TGTGCCAGCAGCCAAGACCTCCGGGGACTGACTCTCTACGAGCAGTACTTC
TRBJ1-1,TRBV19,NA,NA,CASSLRLMNTEAFF,TGTGCCAGTAGTCTCAGACTGATGAACACTGAAGCTTTCTTT
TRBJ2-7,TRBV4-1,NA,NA,CASRLAPGESYEQYF,TGCGCCAGCAGGCTCGCACCAGGGGAATCCTACGAGCAGTACTTC
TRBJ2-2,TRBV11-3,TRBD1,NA,CASSLTGQGSGELFF,TGTGCCAGCAGCCTCACCGGACAGGGCTCCGGGGAGCTGTTTTTT
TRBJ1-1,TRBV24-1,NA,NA,CARGGAPRLTTEAFF,TGTGCCAGGGGGGGGGCCCCCCGCCTAACAACTGAAGCTTTCTTT
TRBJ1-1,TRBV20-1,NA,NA,CSARDRTEAFF,TGCAGTGCTAGAGATCGGACTGAAGCTTTCTTT
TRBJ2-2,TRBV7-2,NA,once,CASAGALTGELFF,TGTGCCAGCGCAGGGGCACTCACCGGGGAGCTGTTTTTT
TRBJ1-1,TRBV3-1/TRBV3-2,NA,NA,CASSTLQENTEAFF,TGTGCCAGCAGCACATTGCAAGAGAACACTGAAGCTTTCTTT
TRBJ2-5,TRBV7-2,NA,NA,CASSRGLLQETQYF,TGTGCCAGCAGCCGGGGACTGCTTCAAGAGACCCAGTACTTC
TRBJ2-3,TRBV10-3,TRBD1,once,CAISESGDRDSTDTQYF,TGTGCCATCAGTGAGTCGGGGGACAGAGACAGCACAGATACGCAGTATTTT
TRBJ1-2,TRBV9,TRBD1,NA,CASSAGGDYGYTF,TGTGCCAGCAGCGCAGGGGGCGACTATGGCTACACCTTC
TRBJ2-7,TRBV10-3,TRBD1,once,CAIGDSPYEQYF,TGTGCCATCGGGGACAGTCCCTACGAGCAGTACTTC
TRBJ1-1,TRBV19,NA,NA,CASSNIRNTEAFF,TGTGCCAGTAGTAACATCAGGAACACTGAAGCTTTCTTT
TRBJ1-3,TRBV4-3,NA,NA,CASSQVAGLEGNTIYF,TGCGCCAGCAGCCAAGTGGCTGGGTTGGAGGGAAACACCATATATTTT
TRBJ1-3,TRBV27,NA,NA,CASSPHKTGNTIYF,TGTGCCAGCAGTCCTCACAAGACTGGAAACACCATATATTTT
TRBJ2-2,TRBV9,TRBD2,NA,CASSGRTSLIGELFF,TGTGCCAGCAGCGGGAGGACTAGCCTAATCGGGGAGCTGTTTTTT
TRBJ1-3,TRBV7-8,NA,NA,CASSLARSVSGNTIYF,TGTGCCAGCAGCTTAGCACGGTCCGTGTCTGGAAACACCATATATTTT